This T cell receptor beta chain emerged from a study of cytomegalovirus exposure and HLA in healthy donors. Study-wide findings and caveats: In a later analysis, most CMV-associated TCR beta chains appeared HLA-restricted. Follow-up analysis later connected one missense variant in DCLRE1C with trimming of TCR beta V- and J-genes. Later analysis identified about 15,000 TCR beta sequences associated with HLA alleles, using a false discovery rate threshold of 0.05.

The PCR ran on 60 Vbeta and 13 Jbeta primers. Per the authors' pipeline: Later, an analysis found about 77 million unique TCR beta chains, and around 12 million of these were shared. Repertoires were generated with immunoSEQ multiplex PCR, while TCRdb's copy carries only in-frame clones and drops some. V, J and clone size are those of that table, while D and trimming were read from the DNA. The sample records 95,000 to 120,000 clones, around 82% being singletons. V dropped 2 bases and J dropped 3; count of bases not matched to a gene: 2. There are 14 residues in the CDR3. Germline CDR1 reads SGHNT; CDR2 reads YYREEE (reference sequence). Worth noting for this clone: Its antigen is as yet unknown.

The chain combines TRBV5-4 with TRBJ2-3; TRBD2 aligns across 8 bases. The receptor comes from a woman in her twenties or thirties in good health and CMV-seropositive. The specimen was PBMCs. The CDR3: CASSLLAETDTQYF. The CDR3 region has the DNA TGTGCCAGCAGCTTACTAGCGGAGACAGATACGCAGTATTTT.